The clone carrying this TCR beta chain appeared many times. The sample belongs to a study of blood T cells in healthy people across ages. A minimum of 7 million PBMCs was isolated per sample. A second PCR, run for about 6 to 12 cycles, used a sample-barcoded 5' primer plus a J-beta primer mix. TCRdb fed the 5' RACE reads into MiXCR, producing one record per CDR3 protein. In the table there are about 780,000 distinct CDR3 sequences, about 45% of which are singletons. This CDR3 has 14 amino acids. Germline V gene lookup returns CDR1 SGHTA and CDR2 FQGNSA. V was pared by 2 bases and J by 5 bases, with 5 bases of the junction left unmatched.

The chain employs TRBV7-2 and TRBJ2-7, with 8 bases fitting TRBD1. Sequences were obtained from blood. The receptor was derived from an elderly man in good health. The CDR3 here is CASSLRQGMNEQYF. CDR3 bases: TGTGCCAGCAGCTTAAGACAGGGGATGAACGAGCAGTACTTC. Variable domain in full (rest from reference TRBV7-2 and TRBJ2-7): GAGVSQSPSNKVTEKGKDVELRCDPISGHTALYWYRQSLGQGLEFLIYFQGNSAPDKSGLPSDRFSAERTGGSVSTLTIQRTQQEDSAVYLCASSLRQGMNEQYFGPGTRLTVT.